This T cell receptor (beta chain) was recovered during a study of cytomegalovirus exposure and HLA in healthy donors. About the study: Genotyping of some 400 donors showed that 80% to 85% belonged to the Caucasian-associated ancestry cluster.

This CDR3 contains 17 residues. The ends were cut back, 3 bases at V and 5 bases at J, with 20 bases in the middle. Germline CDR1 is SGHAT and CDR2 is FQNNGV. General observations from the study: The dataset shows that most TCR sequences were rare, while some public TCRs occurred in many donors.

To note about this clone: The antigen remains undetermined.

Nominally healthy donors were sampled, though unrecorded immune exposures were likely. Primers included in the PCR were 60 Vbeta and 13 Jbeta primers. Original methodology: Roughly 10 million shared chains were among around 80 million unique TCR beta chains counted in a later analysis. The protocol was immunoSEQ multiplex PCR, while the TCRdb copy is restricted to in-frame clones and leaves out a portion. D and trimming come from the DNA, and the V and J calls and clone size come from that table. The sample carries 150,000 to 200,000 clones, less than 85% recorded once. This chain connects TRBV11-2 to TRBJ2-1; the D gene is possibly TRBD2 (6 bases). The sample comprised PBMCs. The sequence derives from a boy aged 2 to 10 in good health and CMV-seronegative. CDR3 loop: CASSFWGGGQEDNEQFF. The CDR3 DNA follows: TGTGCCAGCAGCTTTTGGGGAGGCGGACAAGAGGACAATGAGCAGTTCTTC.